This TCR beta chain was sequenced in a study of OX40 agonist ivuxolimab in advanced cancers. Only in-frame clones appear in the TCRdb table, and some are missing; sequencing was by immunoSEQ multiplex PCR. The data show approximately 70,000 clones, about 93% seen once. V was clipped by 4 bases and J by 3 bases, with 10 bases between them. This CDR3 has 13 amino acids. Germline V gene lookup returns CDR1 SGHRS and CDR2 YFSETQ. The chain combines TRBV5-1 with TRBJ1-1; D is perhaps TRBD1 (5 bases). Here the sequenced sample was CD4+ or CD8+ T cells sorted from blood, taken in a trial of the OX40 agonist ivuxolimab. The source of this sequence is an adult with an advanced solid tumor such as melanoma, head and neck, liver or kidney cancer. The CDR3 reads CASSPRGYTEAFF. The CDR3, as DNA: TGCGCCAGCAGCCCGCGGGGCTACACTGAAGCTTTCTTT.